The T cell receptor (beta chain) under discussion was sequenced for a study of blood T cell repertoires in COVID-19. Study details: Samples of COVID-19 (acute and convalescent) were obtained from the United States, Italy and Spain. T cells, B-cell-depleted T cells, or PBMCs provided the cDNA or gDNA that served as material.

Authors' data handling: Nucleated cell counts were estimated from reference gene primer amplification. Measured with immunoSEQ multiplex PCR; TCRdb has only the in-frame clones, and not every one. D and trimming were read from the DNA, whereas the V and J calls and clone size are those reported in that table. The data show about 480,000 clones, roughly 89% seen once. Seattle patient enrollment occurred during active infection, with longitudinal follow-up thereafter. From germline, CDR1 is SGHVS and CDR2 FQNEAQ. The CDR3 has 14 amino acids. V lost 1 base and J 8 bases, leaving 12 bases between the germline ends.

The sequence was obtained from a man younger than 30 with COVID-19, enrolled during active disease. The chain carries TRBV7-8 and TRBJ2-1; D possibly corresponds to TRBD2 (6 bases). The sample was peripheral blood. CDR3 bases: TGTGCCAGCAGCTTAGATCTCGGGAGCGATGAGCAGTTCTTC. Translation: CASSLDLGSDEQFF.